This T cell receptor beta chain was obtained from a study of blood T cell repertoires in COVID-19. This table comes from immunoSEQ multiplex PCR, and its TCRdb copy is limited to in-frame clones, with some not included. The sample gives about 210,000 clones, 80% to 90% of which show up once; around 7% is in the top ten. The CDR3 contains 14 residues. CDR1 is SNHLY, CDR2 FYNNEI, per germline. The V and J ends lost 8 bases and 0 bases respectively, with 14 bases between them. The chain recombines TRBV2 with TRBJ2-7; tentatively, D is TRBD2 (7 bases). This sequence originates from a man aged 30-40 years in a cohort exposed to, infected with or recovered from COVID-19 (not recorded which). Material: PBMCs or T cells enriched from blood (not recorded which). The chain's CDR3 is CASRGGPTSYEQYF. The DNA of the CDR3 is TGTGCCAGCCGCGGGGGCCCGACCTCCTACGAGCAGTACTTC.